The 23 T cell receptor beta chains below all came from one sample that was sequenced in a study of T cell repertoires in cytomegalovirus infection. MiXCR, run by TCRdb on the reads, gives a single entry per CDR3 protein. The sample yields some 300,000 distinct CDR3 sequences, about 13% seen once. Sequenced material: PBMCs. These receptor sequences come from a human donor in good health (CMV status not recorded). Some clones in this sample may be carry-over from other donors' samples.

The chain links TRBV27 to TRBJ2-3, with 8 positions matching TRBD2. The CDR3 covers 15 residues. The junction had 3 bases not matched to a gene; V was cut back by 4 bases and J by 0 bases. Per germline, CDR1 MNHEY and CDR2 SMNVEV (reference sequence). CDR3: CASSYGGESTDTQYF. The CDR3 DNA follows: TGTGCCAGCAGTTACGGGGGGGAAAGCACAGATACGCAGTATTTT.

In its sample, this clonotype was seen a few times. The chain joins TRBV7-9 to TRBJ2-7; D tentatively reads TRBD1 or TRBD2 (5 bases each). This CDR3 spans 18 amino acids. Germline V lookup: CDR1 SEHNR, CDR2 FQNEAQ (reference sequence). Trimming removed 6 bases at V and 2 bases at J, with 26 bases between. The CDR3 DNA follows: TGTGCCAGCAGACCCCTTTTGTGGGACCGGGACGCTGCCTACGAGCAGTACTTC. It is translated as CASRPLLWDRDAAYEQYF. Full variable domain (rest looked up from reference TRBV7-9 and TRBJ2-7): DTGVSQNPRHKITKRGQNVTFRCDPISEHNRLYWYRQTLGQGPEFLTYFQNEAQLEKSRLLSDRFSAERPKGSFSTLEIQRTEQGDSAMYLCASRPLLWDRDAAYEQYFGPGTRLTVT.

The table lists this clonotype with many counts. The rearrangement joins TRBV10-3 to TRBJ2-7; TRBD1 might be the D (7 bases). Trimming removed 7 bases at V and 6 bases at J, with 16 bases between. The germline gives CDR1 ENHRY, CDR2 SYGVKD. This CDR3 contains 13 residues. The CDR3 DNA is TGTGCCATCAAGGAGGGGGCGGAACGCGAGCAGTACTTC. It specifies CAIKEGAEREQYF.

This clonotype was observed many times. The chain joins TRBV7-2 to TRBJ2-5, with 14 bases aligning to TRBD2. Germline-derived CDR1 and CDR2 are SGHTA and FQGNSA. V lost 3 bases, J lost 5 bases, and 11 bases stayed unmatched. The CDR3 runs to 18 residues. The DNA of the CDR3 is TGTGCCAGCAGCTTTTACGGACTAGCGGGAGGCCGGGGGGAGACCCAGTACTTC. Translation: CASSFYGLAGGRGETQYF.

This clonotype was detected many times. The J gene is TRBJ2-3, the V gene TRBV11-2; D may be TRBD2 (6 bases). This CDR3 comprises 15 residues. Trimming stripped 5 bases from V and 2 bases from J, with 14 bases between. Germline lookup yields CDR1 SGHAT and CDR2 FQNNGV. CDR3 sequence (DNA): TGTGCCAGCAGCCCACGGGACTCATACACAGATACGCAGTATTTT. Amino acid sequence: CASSPRDSYTDTQYF.

V usage is TRBV7-9 and J usage is TRBJ2-3; D unresolved. V was clipped by 5 bases and J by 2 bases, with 8 bases between them. Germline CDR1 and CDR2: SEHNR and FQNEAQ (reference sequence). This CDR3 has 13 residues. CDR3 sequence (DNA): TGTGCCAGCAGCCTATGGATCACAGATACGCAGTATTTT. Translated, it gives CASSLWITDTQYF.

With regard to this clonotype: With a much larger clone just one base away, this may be a read error. Because the CDR3's place on the DNA is in doubt, the DNA is left out and the CDR3 is given as listed by TCRdb. V and J are TRBV7-5 and TRBJ1-5. TRBV7-5 corresponds to a pseudogene. 16 amino acids form the CDR3, both terminal residues included. The CDR3 spells CISVSFRPRPVQPQHF.

This clonotype occurred a few times. The chain couples TRBV18 to TRBJ2-3; D is unresolved. The germline gives CDR1 KGHSH, CDR2 LQKENI. Between the trimmed V and J ends, which lost 5 bases and 11 bases, there was a span of 14 bases. The CDR3 consists of 12 residues. DNA for the CDR3: TGTGCCAGCTCAGGGGATTTGAGAGAGCAGTATTTT. Protein: CASSGDLREQYF.

In this sample, this clonotype turned up a few times. V is TRBV12-3 or TRBV12-4 and J is TRBJ1-1; TRBD1 agrees at 8 bases. The CDR3 is made up of 15 amino acids. With 3 bases clipped from V and 2 bases from J, the junction kept 5 bases outside the gene matches. In nucleotides, the CDR3 is TGTGCCAGCAGTTTGGAGGACAGGGTAAACACTGAAGCTTTCTTT. This gives the protein CASSLEDRVNTEAFF.

This clonotype showed up many times. The chain recombines TRBV29-1 with TRBJ2-5, with D maybe TRBD2 (6 bases). CDR3 length: 13 amino acids. Per germline, CDR1 SQVTM and CDR2 ANQGSEA. With 5 bases removed from V and 5 bases from J, the gap between germline ends came to 15 bases. The CDR3 region has the DNA TGCAGCGTTTCGGGGCGGGGTGCGGAGACCCAGTACTTC. It yields the protein CSVSGRGAETQYF.

This chain uses TRBV19 with TRBJ2-1, with D possibly matching TRBD2 (5 bases). CDR1 and CDR2 from the germline V gene are LNHDA and SQIVND (reference sequence). The CDR3 covers 13 residues. Trimming left V 3 bases short and J 8 bases short, with 11 bases between. The CDR3: CASSIVTGDEQFF. CDR3 DNA sequence: TGTGCCAGTAGTATTGTTACCGGGGATGAGCAGTTCTTC.

This clonotype occurred many times. The gene calls are TRBV6-2 or TRBV6-3 and TRBJ2-3, with no clear D. The CDR3 has 16 amino acids. CDR1 and CDR2 from the germline V gene are MNHEY and SVGEGT. The V end was cut by 4 bases, the J end by 4 bases, with 18 bases between. CDR3 amino acids: CASSFVGDVIADTQYF. The DNA of the CDR3 is TGTGCCAGCAGTTTCGTTGGAGACGTTATCGCAGATACGCAGTATTTT.

This clonotype was seen at least ten times. The rearrangement links TRBV29-1 to TRBJ1-1, with D unclear. The germline V gene encodes CDR1 SQVTM and CDR2 ANQGSEA. The CDR3 has 12 amino acids. The V end lost 4 bases, the J end lost 0 bases, and 6 bases lay between the germline ends. CDR3 nucleotides: TGCAGCGTTGGACACATGAACACTGAAGCTTTCTTT. Amino acids: CSVGHMNTEAFF.

This clonotype was counted ten times or more. V is TRBV6-1 and J is TRBJ1-1; 7 positions match TRBD1. J lost 4 bases, V lost 6 bases, and 14 bases had no gene match. Germline CDR1 MNHNS, CDR2 SASEGT. The CDR3 has 16 residues. CDR3 sequence (DNA): TGTGCCAGCAGGGCTGGTCAGGGGGTTTTGGGCACTGAAGCTTTCTTT. Its translation: CASRAGQGVLGTEAFF.

This clonotype was observed many times. The chain employs TRBV7-3 and TRBJ1-1, with TRBD1 matching 7 bases. Germline trimming cut 2 bases from V and 7 bases from J; bases unmatched to any gene: 1. There are 12 residues in the CDR3. Per the germline V gene, CDR1 is SGHTA and CDR2 is FQGTGA. Here the CDR3 reads CASSLQGGEAFF. The DNA for the CDR3 is TGTGCCAGCAGCTTACAGGGGGGTGAAGCTTTCTTT. The full variable domain, its missing parts supplied by reference TRBV7-3 and TRBJ1-1, is GAGVSQTPSNKVTEKGKYVELRCDPISGHTALYWYRQSLGQGPEFLIYFQGTGAADDSGLPNDRFFAVRPEGSVSTLKIQRTERGDSAVYLCASSLQGGEAFFGQGTRLTVV.

The chain joins TRBV2 to TRBJ2-3; 8 bases agree with TRBD1. The germline V gene has CDR1 SNHLY and CDR2 FYNNEI. This CDR3 comprises 15 residues. After removal of 6 bases from V and 5 bases from J, the junction contained 10 bases not matched to a gene. The CDR3 region is CASRRTGIGEDTQYF. The DNA of the CDR3 is TGTGCCAGCAGAAGGACAGGGATTGGGGAAGATACGCAGTATTTT. Looking up the rest from reference TRBV2 and TRBJ2-3 gives the full variable domain: EPEVTQTPSHQVTQMGQEVILRCVPISNHLYFYWYRQILGQKVEFLVSFYNNEISEKSEIFDDQFSVERPDGSNFTLKIRSTKLEDSAMYFCASRRTGIGEDTQYFGPGTRLTVL.

This clonotype turned up a few times. V and J are TRBV20-1 and TRBJ2-3; no definite D call. The CDR3 spans 14 residues. Trimming stripped 5 bases from V and 4 bases from J, with 16 bases between. Germline V lookup: CDR1 DFQATT, CDR2 SNEGSKA (reference sequence). Here the CDR3 reads CSAVPGPRADTQYF. As DNA, the CDR3 is TGCAGTGCTGTTCCAGGCCCTCGGGCAGATACGCAGTATTTT.

The V gene is TRBV29-1, the J gene TRBJ1-5; D uncertain. The CDR3 consists of 12 residues. Germline loops: CDR1 SQVTM, CDR2 ANQGSEA. The V end lost 6 bases, the J end lost 0 bases, and 6 bases lay between the germline ends. The CDR3 region is CSVSDSNQPQHF. CDR3 DNA: TGCAGCGTAAGTGATAGCAATCAGCCCCAGCATTTT.

This clonotype was seen a handful of times. The V gene is TRBV2, the J gene TRBJ2-2; D remains ambiguous. Germline-derived CDR1 and CDR2 are SNHLY and FYNNEI. CDR3 size: 14 residues. V was cut by 5 bases and J by 4 bases, with 11 bases left in between. CDR3 DNA: TGTGCCAGCAGTTGGCAGAGGAGCACCGGGGAGCTGTTTTTT. Its protein is CASSWQRSTGELFF. Combining the CDR3 with reference TRBV2 and TRBJ2-2 gives the whole variable domain EPEVTQTPSHQVTQMGQEVILRCVPISNHLYFYWYRQILGQKVEFLVSFYNNEISEKSEIFDDQFSVERPDGSNFTLKIRSTKLEDSAMYFCASSWQRSTGELFFGEGSRLTVL.

This sequence joins TRBV3-1 and TRBJ2-3; 7 bases agree with TRBD1. V was clipped by 6 bases and J by 13 bases; unmatched bases: 7. Germline V gene sequence: CDR1 LGHDT, CDR2 YNNKEL (reference sequence). The CDR3 totals 11 residues. The CDR3 reads CASSRQGVEYF. The CDR3 nucleotides read TGTGCCAGCAGTCGACAGGGAGTGGAGTATTTT.

This clonotype was seen ten or more times. The chain recombines TRBV11-3 with TRBJ2-5; TRBD1 is a possible D gene (7 bases). CDR1 is SGHNT and CDR2 is YENEEA in the germline V gene. The CDR3 extends over 15 amino acids. Trimming pared 1 base from V and 5 bases from J, leaving 14 bases between. The chain's CDR3 is CASSLVGGREETQYF. The CDR3 region has the DNA TGTGCCAGCAGCTTAGTAGGGGGCCGGGAGGAGACCCAGTACTTC. The full variable domain, with the rest looked up from reference TRBV11-3 and TRBJ2-5, is EAGVVQSPRYKIIEKKQPVAFWCNPISGHNTLYWYLQNLGQGPELLIRYENEEAVDDSQLPKDRFSAERLKGVDSTLKIQPAELGDSAVYLCASSLVGGREETQYFGPGTRLLVL.

In this sample, this clonotype turned up a few times. V is TRBV18 and J is TRBJ1-1; the match to TRBD1 covers 8 bases. The junction had 3 bases not matched to a gene; V was cut back by 0 bases and J by 6 bases. This CDR3 has 14 residues. Germline V CDR1 and CDR2: KGHSH, LQKENI. CDR3 in amino acids: CASSPPGRGPEAFF. The CDR3, as DNA: TGTGCCAGCTCACCACCGGGCAGGGGGCCTGAAGCTTTCTTT.

The V and J genes are TRBV20-1 and TRBJ2-7; 8 nucleotides line up with TRBD2. The junction had 19 bases not matched to a gene; V was cut back by 0 bases and J by 6 bases. Per the germline V gene, CDR1 is DFQATT and CDR2 is SNEGSKA (reference sequence). CDR3 length: 18 residues. CDR3 DNA: TGCAGTGCTAGAGATCTTAGTGTAAGACTAGCGAATAGGGGCGAGCAGTACTTC. Amino acid sequence: CSARDLSVRLANRGEQYF.